These T cell receptor beta chains were read from a single sample in a study of prognosis after radiotherapy for stage I lung cancer. TCRdb re-called the multiplex PCR reads through MiXCR, storing one row per CDR3 protein. The table includes around 16,000 distinct CDR3 sequences, approximately 40% detected once. The sequences come from PBMCs, collected before or after stereotactic body radiation therapy (not recorded which). The receptors derive from a donor of 50 years or more with non-small cell lung cancer. CDR3s include the opening cysteine and the closing phenylalanine or tryptophan.

j_gene: TRBJ2-5
v_gene: TRBV5-1
CDR3aa: CASSLVAGGGETQYF

j_gene: TRBJ2-5
v_gene: TRBV2
CDR3aa: CASSVGTANQETQYF

j_gene: TRBJ2-2
v_gene: TRBV11-1
CDR3aa: CASSLSWGGTGELFF

j_gene: TRBJ1-1
v_gene: TRBV19
CDR3aa: CATRAGITEAFF

j_gene: TRBJ2-7
v_gene: TRBV7-6
CDR3aa: CASSFLGTGTYEQYF

j_gene: TRBJ1-2
v_gene: TRBV2
CDR3aa: CASRAEPGHNYGYTF

j_gene: TRBJ1-3
v_gene: TRBV20-1
CDR3aa: CSARRQGTGNTIYF

j_gene: TRBJ2-3
v_gene: TRBV5-1
CDR3aa: CASGATGQTSTDTQYF

j_gene: TRBJ1-2
v_gene: TRBV18
CDR3aa: CASSPPGAEQGYTF

j_gene: TRBJ2-7
v_gene: TRBV7-6
CDR3aa: CASSLMTGGYEQYF

j_gene: TRBJ2-1
v_gene: TRBV7-2
CDR3aa: CASSLTSGYNEQFF

j_gene: TRBJ2-3
v_gene: TRBV6-1
CDR3aa: CASSRLAGESTDTQYF

j_gene: TRBJ2-7
v_gene: TRBV6-2/TRBV6-3
CDR3aa: CVSGDWVYEQYF

j_gene: TRBJ1-1
v_gene: TRBV19
CDR3aa: CASSSSPLGVNTEAFF

j_gene: TRBJ2-7
v_gene: TRBV5-1
CDR3aa: CASSLNPAVLRGEQYF

j_gene: TRBJ2-1
v_gene: TRBV15
CDR3aa: CATSRGSVGSYNEQFF

j_gene: TRBJ1-1
v_gene: TRBV7-6
CDR3aa: CASSSMQATEAFF

j_gene: TRBJ2-4
v_gene: TRBV2
CDR3aa: CASSGGTGVIQYF

j_gene: TRBJ2-3
v_gene: TRBV27
CDR3aa: CASSFQGATDTQYF

j_gene: TRBJ1-1
v_gene: TRBV28
CDR3aa: CASIPGTVDMNTEAFF

j_gene: TRBJ2-1
v_gene: TRBV6-1
CDR3aa: CASSARYNEQFF

j_gene: TRBJ2-6
v_gene: TRBV6-4
CDR3aa: CASREISSGANVLTF

j_gene: TRBJ1-5
v_gene: TRBV6-2/TRBV6-3
CDR3aa: CASGELGNQPQHF

j_gene: TRBJ1-5
v_gene: TRBV11-3
CDR3aa: CASSLDQPQHF

j_gene: TRBJ2-3
v_gene: TRBV6-1
CDR3aa: CAGSPSVDTQYF

j_gene: TRBJ2-7
v_gene: TRBV18
CDR3aa: CASSPGQGNEQYF

j_gene: TRBJ2-2
v_gene: TRBV7-9
CDR3aa: CASMKGAQGELFF

j_gene: TRBJ2-3
v_gene: TRBV7-9
CDR3aa: CASSLGLAENTDTQYF

j_gene: TRBJ2-1
v_gene: TRBV2
CDR3aa: CASILNFDSPYNEQFF

j_gene: TRBJ2-2
v_gene: TRBV25-1
CDR3aa: CASSEYMAGSGTVELFF

j_gene: TRBJ2-1
v_gene: TRBV20-1
CDR3aa: CSAPTTSGDEQFF

j_gene: TRBJ2-1
v_gene: TRBV10-3
CDR3aa: CAISWRDEQFF

j_gene: TRBJ2-7
v_gene: TRBV14
CDR3aa: CASSPLGGETYEQYF

j_gene: TRBJ1-1
v_gene: TRBV20-1
CDR3aa: CSASKTGDTEAFF

j_gene: TRBJ1-5
v_gene: TRBV19
CDR3aa: CASSKTGGQGLNQPQHF

j_gene: TRBJ1-5
v_gene: TRBV19
CDR3aa: CASKDRYSNQPQHF

j_gene: TRBJ1-2
v_gene: TRBV18
CDR3aa: CASSPSGTGGNYGYTF

j_gene: TRBJ2-7
v_gene: TRBV11-2
CDR3aa: CASSLTDSYEQYF

j_gene: TRBJ1-5
v_gene: TRBV28
CDR3aa: CASREGQPNQPQHF